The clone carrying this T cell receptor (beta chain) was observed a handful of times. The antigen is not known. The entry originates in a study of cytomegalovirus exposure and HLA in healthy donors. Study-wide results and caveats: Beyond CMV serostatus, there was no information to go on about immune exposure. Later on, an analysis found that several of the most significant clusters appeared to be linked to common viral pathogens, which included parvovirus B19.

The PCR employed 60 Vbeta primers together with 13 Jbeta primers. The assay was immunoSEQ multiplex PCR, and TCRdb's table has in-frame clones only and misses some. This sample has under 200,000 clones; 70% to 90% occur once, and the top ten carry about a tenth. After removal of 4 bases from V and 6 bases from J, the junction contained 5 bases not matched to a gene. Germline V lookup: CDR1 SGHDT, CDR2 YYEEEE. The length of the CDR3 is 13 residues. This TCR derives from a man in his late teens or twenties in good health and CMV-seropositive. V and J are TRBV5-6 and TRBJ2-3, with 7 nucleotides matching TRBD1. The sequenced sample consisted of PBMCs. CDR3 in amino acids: CASSPGGRDTQYF. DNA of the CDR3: TGTGCCAGCAGCCCAGGGGGTCGGGATACGCAGTATTTT.